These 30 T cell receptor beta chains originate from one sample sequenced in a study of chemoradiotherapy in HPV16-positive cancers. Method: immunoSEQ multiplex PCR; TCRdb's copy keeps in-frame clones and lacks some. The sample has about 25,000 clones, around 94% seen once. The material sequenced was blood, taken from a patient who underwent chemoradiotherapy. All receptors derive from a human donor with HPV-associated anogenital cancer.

The CDR3, as DNA: TGCGCCAGCAGCTTGGATTCAGGGTCCAATCAGCCCCAGCATTTT. Its protein is CASSLDSGSNQPQHF. The rearrangement joins TRBV5-1 to TRBJ1-5; D is perhaps TRBD1 (5 bases). The ends were cut back, 0 bases at V and 3 bases at J, with 10 bases in the middle. The CDR3 covers 15 residues. The V gene's germline CDR1 is SGHRS and CDR2 YFSETQ.

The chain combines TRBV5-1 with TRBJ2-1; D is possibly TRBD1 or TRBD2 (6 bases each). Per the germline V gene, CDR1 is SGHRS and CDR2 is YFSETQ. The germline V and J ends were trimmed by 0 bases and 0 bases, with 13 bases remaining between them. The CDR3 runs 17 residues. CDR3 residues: CASSLALGGRSYNEQFF. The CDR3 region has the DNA TGCGCCAGCAGCTTGGCCTTGGGGGGCCGCTCCTACAATGAGCAGTTCTTC.

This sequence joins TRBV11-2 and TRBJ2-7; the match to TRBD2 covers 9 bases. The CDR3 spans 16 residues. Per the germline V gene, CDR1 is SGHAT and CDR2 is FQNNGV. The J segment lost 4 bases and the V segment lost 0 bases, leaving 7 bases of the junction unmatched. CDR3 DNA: TGTGCCAGCAGCTTAGATTACGGCGGGGGGGCTTACGAGCAGTACTTC. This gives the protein CASSLDYGGGAYEQYF. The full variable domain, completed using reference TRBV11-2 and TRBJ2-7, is EAGVAQSPRYKIIEKRQSVAFWCNPISGHATLYWYQQILGQGPKLLIQFQNNGVVDDSQLPKDRFSAERLKGVDSTLKIQPAKLEDSAVYLCASSLDYGGGAYEQYFGPGTRLTVT.

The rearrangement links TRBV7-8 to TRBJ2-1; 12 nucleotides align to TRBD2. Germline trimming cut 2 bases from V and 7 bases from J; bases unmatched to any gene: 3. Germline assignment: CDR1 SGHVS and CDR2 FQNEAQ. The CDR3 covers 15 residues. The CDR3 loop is CASSLSSGRVNEQFF. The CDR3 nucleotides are TGTGCCAGCAGCTTATCTAGCGGGAGGGTGAATGAGCAGTTCTTC.

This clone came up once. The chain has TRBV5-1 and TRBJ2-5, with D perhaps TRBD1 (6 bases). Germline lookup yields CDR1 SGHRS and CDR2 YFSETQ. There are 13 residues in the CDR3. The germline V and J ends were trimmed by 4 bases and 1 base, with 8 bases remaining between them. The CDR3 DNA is TGCGCCAGCAGCGTACAGGGCCAAGAGACCCAGTACTTC. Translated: CASSVQGQETQYF.

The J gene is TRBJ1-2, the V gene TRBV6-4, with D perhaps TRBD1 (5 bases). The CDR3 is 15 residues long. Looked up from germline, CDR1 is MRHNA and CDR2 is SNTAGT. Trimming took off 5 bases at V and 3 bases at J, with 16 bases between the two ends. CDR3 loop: CASSPTGEGDYGYTF. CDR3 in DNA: TGTGCCAGCAGTCCCACGGGGGAAGGGGACTATGGCTACACCTTC.

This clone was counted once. The CDR3 here is CASRGQSSYNEQFF. CDR3 in DNA: TGTGCCAGCAGGGGACAGAGCTCCTACAATGAGCAGTTCTTC. V and J are TRBV11-2 and TRBJ2-1, with 7 bases aligning to TRBD1. V shed 6 bases, J shed 0 bases, and the junction held 2 bases outside the gene matches. In germline, CDR1 is SGHAT, CDR2 FQNNGV. The CDR3 has 14 amino acids. Full variable domain (rest looked up from reference TRBV11-2 and TRBJ2-1): EAGVAQSPRYKIIEKRQSVAFWCNPISGHATLYWYQQILGQGPKLLIQFQNNGVVDDSQLPKDRFSAERLKGVDSTLKIQPAKLEDSAVYLCASRGQSSYNEQFFGPGTRLTVL.

CDR3 bases: TGTGCCAGTAGTCGCGGGCAGATTAACTATGGCTACACCTTC. Translated, it gives CASSRGQINYGYTF. The V call is TRBV19, the J call TRBJ1-2, with D uncertain. Germline assignment: CDR1 LNHDA and CDR2 SQIVND (reference sequence). The CDR3 runs 14 residues. V was cut by 5 bases and J by 1 base, with 11 bases left in between.

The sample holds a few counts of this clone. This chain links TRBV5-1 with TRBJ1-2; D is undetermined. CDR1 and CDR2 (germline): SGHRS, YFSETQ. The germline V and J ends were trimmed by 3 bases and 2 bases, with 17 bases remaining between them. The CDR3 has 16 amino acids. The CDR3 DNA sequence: TGCGCCAGCAGCTCTACTCCAGGTCCCGTCAACTATGGCTACACCTTC. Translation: CASSSTPGPVNYGYTF.

CDR3 residues: CASSSPPTRGNTIYF. As DNA, the CDR3 is TGTGCCAGCAGTTCACCGCCGACCCGAGGAAACACCATATATTTT. The gene calls are TRBV28 and TRBJ1-3, with D hard to call. This CDR3 region has 15 residues. The V end lost 4 bases, the J end lost 4 bases, and 14 bases lay between the germline ends. CDR1 is MDHEN and CDR2 is SYDVKM in the germline V gene.

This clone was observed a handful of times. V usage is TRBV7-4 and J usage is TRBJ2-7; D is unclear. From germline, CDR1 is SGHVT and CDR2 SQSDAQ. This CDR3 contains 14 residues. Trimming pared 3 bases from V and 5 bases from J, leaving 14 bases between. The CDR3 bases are TGTGCCAGCAGCTTTCATTTGATGAGTCACGAGCAGTACTTC. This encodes CASSFHLMSHEQYF.

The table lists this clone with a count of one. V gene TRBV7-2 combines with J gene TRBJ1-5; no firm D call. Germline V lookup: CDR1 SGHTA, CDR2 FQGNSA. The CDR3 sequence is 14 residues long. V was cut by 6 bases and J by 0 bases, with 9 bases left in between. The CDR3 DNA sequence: TGTGCCAGCAGTCCAGTATATAGCAATCAGCCCCAGCATTTT. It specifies CASSPVYSNQPQHF.

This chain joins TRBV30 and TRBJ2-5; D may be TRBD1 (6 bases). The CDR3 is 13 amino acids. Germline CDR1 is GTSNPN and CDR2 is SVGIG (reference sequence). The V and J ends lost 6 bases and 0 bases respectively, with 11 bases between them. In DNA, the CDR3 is TGTGCCTGCACGACAGGCGACCAAGAGACCCAGTACTTC. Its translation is CACTTGDQETQYF.

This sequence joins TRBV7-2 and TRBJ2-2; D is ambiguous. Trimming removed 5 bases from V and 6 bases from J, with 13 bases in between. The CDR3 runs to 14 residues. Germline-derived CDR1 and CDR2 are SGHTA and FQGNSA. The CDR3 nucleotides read TGTGCCAGCAGCCCCCGATCTACTTCCGGGGAGCTGTTTTTT. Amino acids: CASSPRSTSGELFF.

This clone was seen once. The DNA for the CDR3 is TGTGCCAGCAGTTTAAGCCAGACCTACAATGAGCAGTTCTTC. It codes for CASSLSQTYNEQFF. V gene TRBV27 combines with J gene TRBJ2-1; no clear D gene. The V end was cut by 2 bases, the J end by 2 bases, with 7 bases between. CDR3 length equals 14 residues. Germline V gene data show CDR1 as MNHEY and CDR2 as SMNVEV (reference sequence).

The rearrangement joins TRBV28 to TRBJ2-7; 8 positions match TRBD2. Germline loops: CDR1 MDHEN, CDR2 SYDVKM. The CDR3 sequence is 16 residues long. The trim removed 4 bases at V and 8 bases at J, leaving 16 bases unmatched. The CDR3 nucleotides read TGTGCCAGCAGTTCCTTACCTTGGCGGGGGGCCAGCAAGCAGTACTTC. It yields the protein CASSSLPWRGASKQYF.

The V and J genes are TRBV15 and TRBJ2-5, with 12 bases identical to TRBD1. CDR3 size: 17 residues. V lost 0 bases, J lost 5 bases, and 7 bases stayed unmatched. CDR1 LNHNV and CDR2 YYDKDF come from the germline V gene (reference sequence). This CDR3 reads CATSRDRGTGGRETQYF. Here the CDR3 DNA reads TGTGCCACCAGCAGAGATCGTGGGACAGGGGGCCGTGAGACCCAGTACTTC.

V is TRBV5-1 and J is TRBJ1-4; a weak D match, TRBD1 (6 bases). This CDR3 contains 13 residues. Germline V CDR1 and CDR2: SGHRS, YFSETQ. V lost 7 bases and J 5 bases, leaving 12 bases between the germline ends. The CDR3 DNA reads TGCGCCAGCCGACAGGCGTTCAATGAAAAACTGTTTTTT. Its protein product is CASRQAFNEKLFF.

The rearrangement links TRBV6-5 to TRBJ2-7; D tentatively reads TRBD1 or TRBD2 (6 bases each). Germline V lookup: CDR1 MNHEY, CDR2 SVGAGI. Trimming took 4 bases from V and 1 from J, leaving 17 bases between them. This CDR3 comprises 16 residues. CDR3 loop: CASSFSAGHVSYEQYF. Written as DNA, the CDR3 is TGTGCCAGCAGTTTTTCCGCGGGACACGTATCCTACGAGCAGTACTTC.

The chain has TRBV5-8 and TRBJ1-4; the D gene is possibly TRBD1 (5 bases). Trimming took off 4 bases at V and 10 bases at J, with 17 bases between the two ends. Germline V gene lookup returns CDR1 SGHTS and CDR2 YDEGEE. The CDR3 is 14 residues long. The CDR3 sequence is CASSHRDGTRKLFF. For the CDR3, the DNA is TGTGCCAGCAGCCACCGGGACGGGACGCGAAAACTGTTTTTT.

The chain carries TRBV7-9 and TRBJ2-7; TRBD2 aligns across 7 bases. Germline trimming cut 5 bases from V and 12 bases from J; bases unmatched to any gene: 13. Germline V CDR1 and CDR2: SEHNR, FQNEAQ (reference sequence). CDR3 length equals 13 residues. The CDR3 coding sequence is TGTGCCAGCAGCCGCTTTGCGGGAGACACCAGGTACTTC. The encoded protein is CASSRFAGDTRYF.

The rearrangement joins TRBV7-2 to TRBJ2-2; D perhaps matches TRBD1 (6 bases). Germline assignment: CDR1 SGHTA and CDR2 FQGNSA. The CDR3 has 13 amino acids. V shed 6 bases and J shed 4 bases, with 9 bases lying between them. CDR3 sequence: CASRQQGTGELFF. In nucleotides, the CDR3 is TGTGCCAGCAGACAACAGGGCACCGGGGAGCTGTTTTTT.

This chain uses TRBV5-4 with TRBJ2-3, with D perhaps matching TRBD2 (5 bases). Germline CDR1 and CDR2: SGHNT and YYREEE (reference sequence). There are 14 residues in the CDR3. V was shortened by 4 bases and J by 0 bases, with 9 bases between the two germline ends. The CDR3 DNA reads TGTGCCAGCAGCACGGGAACTAGCACAGATACGCAGTATTTT. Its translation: CASSTGTSTDTQYF. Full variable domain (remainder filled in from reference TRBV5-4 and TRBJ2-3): ETGVTQSPTHLIKTRGQQVTLRCSSQSGHNTVSWYQQALGQGPQFIFQYYREEENGRGNFPPRFSGLQFPNYSSELNVNALELDDSALYLCASSTGTSTDTQYFGPGTRLTVL.

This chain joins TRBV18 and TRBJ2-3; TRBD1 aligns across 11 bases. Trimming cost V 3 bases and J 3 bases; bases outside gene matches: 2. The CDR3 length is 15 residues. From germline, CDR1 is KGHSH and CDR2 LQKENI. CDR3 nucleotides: TGTGCCAGCTCACCGGGACAGGGGGATACAGATACGCAGTATTTT. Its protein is CASSPGQGDTDTQYF.

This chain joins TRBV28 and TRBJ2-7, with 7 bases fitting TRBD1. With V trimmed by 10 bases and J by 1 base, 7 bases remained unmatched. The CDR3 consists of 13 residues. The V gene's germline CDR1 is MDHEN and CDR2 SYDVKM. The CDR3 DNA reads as TGTGCCATCCAGGGGGACGTGTCCTACGAGCAGTACTTC. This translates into CAIQGDVSYEQYF.

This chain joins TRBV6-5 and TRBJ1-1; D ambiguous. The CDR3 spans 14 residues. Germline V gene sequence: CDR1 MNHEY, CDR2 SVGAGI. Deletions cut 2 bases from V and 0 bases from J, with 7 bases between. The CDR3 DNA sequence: TGTGCCAGCAGTTACGTGGCGATGAACACTGAAGCTTTCTTT. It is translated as CASSYVAMNTEAFF.

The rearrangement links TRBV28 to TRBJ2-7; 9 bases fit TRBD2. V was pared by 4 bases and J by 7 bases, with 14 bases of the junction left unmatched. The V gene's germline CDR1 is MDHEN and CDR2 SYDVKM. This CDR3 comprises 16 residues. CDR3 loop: CASSSPSGISPWEQYF. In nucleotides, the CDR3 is TGTGCCAGCAGTTCCCCTAGCGGGATCTCCCCCTGGGAGCAGTACTTC.

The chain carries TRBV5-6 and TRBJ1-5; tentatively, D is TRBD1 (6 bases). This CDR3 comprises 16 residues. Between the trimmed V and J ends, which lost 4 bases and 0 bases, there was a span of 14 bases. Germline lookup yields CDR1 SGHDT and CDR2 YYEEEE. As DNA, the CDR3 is TGTGCCAGCAGCCGCTCGACAGGACTTAGCAATCAGCCCCAGCATTTT. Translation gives CASSRSTGLSNQPQHF. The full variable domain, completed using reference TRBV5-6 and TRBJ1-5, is DAGVTQSPTHLIKTRGQQVTLRCSPKSGHDTVSWYQQALGQGPQFIFQYYEEEERQRGNFPDRFSGHQFPNYSSELNVNALLLGDSALYLCASSRSTGLSNQPQHFGDGTRLSIL.

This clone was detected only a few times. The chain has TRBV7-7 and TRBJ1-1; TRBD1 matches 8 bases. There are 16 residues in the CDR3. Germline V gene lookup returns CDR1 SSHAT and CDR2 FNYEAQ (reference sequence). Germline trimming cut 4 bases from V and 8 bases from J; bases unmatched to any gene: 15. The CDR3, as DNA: TGTGCCAGCAGCTACCGCATTTGGACAGGGAGGTTCGAAGCTTTCTTT. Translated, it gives CASSYRIWTGRFEAFF. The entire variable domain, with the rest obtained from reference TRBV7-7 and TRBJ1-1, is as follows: GAGVSQSPRYKVTKRGQDVTLRCDPISSHATLYWYQQALGQGPEFLTYFNYEAQPDKSGLPSDRFSAERPEGSISTLTIQRTEQRDSAMYRCASSYRIWTGRFEAFFGQGTRLTVV.

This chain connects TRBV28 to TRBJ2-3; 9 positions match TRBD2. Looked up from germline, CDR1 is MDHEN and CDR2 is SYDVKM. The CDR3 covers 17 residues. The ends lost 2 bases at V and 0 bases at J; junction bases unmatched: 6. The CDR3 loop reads CASSLAGGIPSTDTQYF. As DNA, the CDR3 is TGTGCCAGCAGTTTAGCGGGAGGGATTCCTAGCACAGATACGCAGTATTTT.